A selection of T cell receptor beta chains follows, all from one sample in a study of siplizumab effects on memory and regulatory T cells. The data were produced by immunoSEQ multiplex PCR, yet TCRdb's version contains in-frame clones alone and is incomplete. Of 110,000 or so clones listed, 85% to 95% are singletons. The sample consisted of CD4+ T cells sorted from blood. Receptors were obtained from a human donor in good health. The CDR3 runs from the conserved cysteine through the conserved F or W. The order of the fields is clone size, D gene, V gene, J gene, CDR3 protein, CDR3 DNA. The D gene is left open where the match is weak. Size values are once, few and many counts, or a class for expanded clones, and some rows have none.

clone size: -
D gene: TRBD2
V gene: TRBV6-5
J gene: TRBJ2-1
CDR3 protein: CASSYFPSGRANEQFF
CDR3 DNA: TGTGCCAGCAGTTACTTCCCTAGCGGGAGAGCGAATGAGCAGTTCTTC

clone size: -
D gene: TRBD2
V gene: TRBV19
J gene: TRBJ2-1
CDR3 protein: CASSIYGLAAYNEQFF
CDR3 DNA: TGTGCCAGTAGTATATATGGGCTAGCGGCCTACAATGAGCAGTTCTTC

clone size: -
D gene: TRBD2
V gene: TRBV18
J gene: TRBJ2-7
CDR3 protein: CASSPELAGDYEQYF
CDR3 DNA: TGTGCCAGCTCACCTGAACTAGCGGGGGACTACGAGCAGTACTTC

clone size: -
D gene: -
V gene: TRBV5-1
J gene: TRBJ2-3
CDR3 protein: CASSLSLFRDQMRDTQYF
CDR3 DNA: TGCGCCAGCAGCTTGTCCCTATTCCGGGACCAGATGCGGGATACGCAGTATTTT

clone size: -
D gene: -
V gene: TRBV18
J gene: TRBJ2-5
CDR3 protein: CASSPPTREETQYF
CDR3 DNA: TGTGCCAGCTCACCACCGACACGTGAGGAGACCCAGTACTTC

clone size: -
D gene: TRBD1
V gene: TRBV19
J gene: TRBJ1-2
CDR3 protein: CASTPLEDRAYGYTF
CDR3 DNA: TGTGCCAGTACCCCTTTGGAGGACAGGGCGTATGGCTACACCTTC

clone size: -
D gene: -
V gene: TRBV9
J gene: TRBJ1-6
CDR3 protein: CASSVGTVNSPLHF
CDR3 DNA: TGTGCCAGCAGCGTAGGAACAGTTAATTCACCCCTCCACTTT

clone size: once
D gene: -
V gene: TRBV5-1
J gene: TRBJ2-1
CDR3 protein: CASSLVRGAESNEQFF
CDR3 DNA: TGCGCCAGCAGCTTGGTACGGGGGGCAGAAAGTAATGAGCAGTTCTTC

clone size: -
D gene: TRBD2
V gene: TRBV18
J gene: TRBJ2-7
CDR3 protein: CASSILAEDYEQYF
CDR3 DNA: TGTGCCAGCTCAATCCTAGCGGAAGATTACGAGCAGTACTTC

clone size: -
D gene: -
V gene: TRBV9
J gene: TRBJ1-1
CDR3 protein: CASSPKDRENTEAFF
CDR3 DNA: TGTGCCAGCAGCCCGAAGGACCGGGAGAACACTGAAGCTTTCTTT

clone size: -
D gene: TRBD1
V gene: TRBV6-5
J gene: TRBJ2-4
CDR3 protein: CASSRDRVERTKYF
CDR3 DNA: TGTGCCAGCAGTCGGGACAGGGTAGAAAGGACCAAGTACTTC

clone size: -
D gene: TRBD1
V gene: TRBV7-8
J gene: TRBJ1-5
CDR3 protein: CASSRDRDQPQHF
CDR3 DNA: TGTGCCAGCAGTCGGGACAGGGATCAGCCCCAGCATTTT

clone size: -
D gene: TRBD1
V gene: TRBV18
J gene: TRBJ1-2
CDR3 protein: CASSPTGVEGYTF
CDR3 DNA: TGTGCCAGCTCACCGACAGGGGTGGAAGGCTACACCTTC

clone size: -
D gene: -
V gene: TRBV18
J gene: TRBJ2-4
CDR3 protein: CASSRTPNREPKNIQYF
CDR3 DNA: TGTGCCAGCTCACGGACTCCGAACAGGGAGCCCAAAAACATTCAGTACTTC

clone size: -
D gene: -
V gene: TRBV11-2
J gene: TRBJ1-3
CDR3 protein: CASSSPRRGYTIYF
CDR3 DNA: TGTGCCAGCAGCTCCCCTAGGCGTGGTTACACCATATATTTT

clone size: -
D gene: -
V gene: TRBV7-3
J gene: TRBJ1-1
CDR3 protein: CASSLGSVPAAEAFF
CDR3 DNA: TGTGCCAGCAGCTTGGGTAGTGTTCCGGCCGCCGAAGCTTTCTTT

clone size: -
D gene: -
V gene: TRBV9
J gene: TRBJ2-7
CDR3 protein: CASSPHQRDTYEQYF
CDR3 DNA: TGTGCCAGCAGCCCACATCAACGGGACACATACGAGCAGTACTTC

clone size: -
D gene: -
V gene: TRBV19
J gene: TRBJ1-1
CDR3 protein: CASSIEAGNTEAFF
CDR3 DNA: TGTGCCAGTAGTATAGAGGCGGGGAACACTGAAGCTTTCTTT

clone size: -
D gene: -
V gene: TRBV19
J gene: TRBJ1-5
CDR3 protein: CATSARGGVGEQPQHF
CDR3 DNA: TGTGCCACCTCCGCCCGGGGAGGGGTGGGCGAGCAGCCCCAGCATTTT

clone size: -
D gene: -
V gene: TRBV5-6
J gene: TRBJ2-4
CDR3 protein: CASSLWLNKNIQYF
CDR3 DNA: TGTGCCAGCAGCTTATGGCTGAACAAAAACATTCAGTACTTC

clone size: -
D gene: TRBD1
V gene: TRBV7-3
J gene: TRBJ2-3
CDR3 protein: CASSLIPTGGLDTQYF
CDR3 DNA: TGTGCCAGCAGCTTAATTCCCACAGGGGGGCTGGATACGCAGTATTTT

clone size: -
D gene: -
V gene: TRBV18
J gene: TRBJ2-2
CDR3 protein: CASSPQGAGELFF
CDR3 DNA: TGTGCCAGCTCACCACAGGGGGCCGGGGAGCTGTTTTTT

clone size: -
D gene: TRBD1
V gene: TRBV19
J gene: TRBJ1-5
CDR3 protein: CASSGTGNQPQHF
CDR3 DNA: TGTGCCAGTAGCGGGACAGGGAATCAGCCCCAGCATTTT

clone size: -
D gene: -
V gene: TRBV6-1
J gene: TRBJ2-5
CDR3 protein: CASSEFWGDQETQYF
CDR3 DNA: TGTGCCAGCAGTGAATTTTGGGGAGACCAAGAGACCCAGTACTTC

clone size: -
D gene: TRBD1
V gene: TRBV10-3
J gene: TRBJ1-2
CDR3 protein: CAIRAGTDNYGYTF
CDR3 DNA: TGTGCCATCAGGGCCGGGACAGATAACTATGGCTACACCTTC

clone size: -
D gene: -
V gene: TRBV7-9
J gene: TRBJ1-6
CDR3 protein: CASSLGGRSYNSPLHF
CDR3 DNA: TGTGCCAGCAGCTTAGGGGGGCGCTCCTATAATTCACCCCTCCACTTT

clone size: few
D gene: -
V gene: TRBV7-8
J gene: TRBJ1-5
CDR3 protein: CASSLAPRANQPQHF
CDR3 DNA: TGTGCCAGCAGTCTAGCACCCCGGGCCAATCAGCCCCAGCATTTT

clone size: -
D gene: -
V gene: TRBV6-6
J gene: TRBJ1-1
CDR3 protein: CASSRNWDTEAFF
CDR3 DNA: TGTGCCAGCAGCCGAAACTGGGACACTGAAGCTTTCTTT

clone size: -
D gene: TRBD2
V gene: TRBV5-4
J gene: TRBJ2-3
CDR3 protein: CASSQSGARSDTQYF
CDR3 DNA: TGTGCCAGCAGCCAAAGCGGGGCCCGCTCAGATACGCAGTATTTT

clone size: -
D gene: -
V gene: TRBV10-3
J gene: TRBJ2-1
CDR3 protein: CATGGGGEQFF
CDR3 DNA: TGTGCCACAGGGGGGGGCGGTGAGCAGTTCTTC

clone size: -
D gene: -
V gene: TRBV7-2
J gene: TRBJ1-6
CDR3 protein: CASSLGGYNSPLHF
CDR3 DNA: TGTGCCAGCAGCTTAGGGGGTTATAATTCACCCCTCCACTTT

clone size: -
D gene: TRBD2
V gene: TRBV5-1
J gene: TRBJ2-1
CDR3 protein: CASSPTSGVYNEQFF
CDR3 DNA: TGCGCCAGCAGCCCTACTAGCGGGGTCTACAATGAGCAGTTCTTC

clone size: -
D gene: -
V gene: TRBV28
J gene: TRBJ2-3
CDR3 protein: CASSIYYTQYF
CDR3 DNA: TGTGCCAGCAGCATATATTATACGCAGTATTTT

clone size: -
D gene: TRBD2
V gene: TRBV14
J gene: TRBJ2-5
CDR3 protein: CASSQDLAGVVTQYF
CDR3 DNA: TGTGCCAGCAGCCAAGATCTAGCGGGAGTGGTGACCCAGTACTTC

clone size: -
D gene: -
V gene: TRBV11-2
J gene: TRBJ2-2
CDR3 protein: CASSSLGYTGELFF
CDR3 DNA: TGTGCCAGCAGCTCTCTAGGGTACACCGGGGAGCTGTTTTTT

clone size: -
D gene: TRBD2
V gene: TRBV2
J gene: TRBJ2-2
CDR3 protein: CASRPTSGGELFF
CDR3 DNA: TGTGCCAGCCGTCCGACTAGCGGCGGGGAGCTGTTTTTT

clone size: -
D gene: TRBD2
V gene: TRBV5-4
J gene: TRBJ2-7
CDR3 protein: CASSLTSGSQEQYF
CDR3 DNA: TGTGCCAGCAGCTTAACTAGCGGGAGTCAGGAGCAGTACTTC